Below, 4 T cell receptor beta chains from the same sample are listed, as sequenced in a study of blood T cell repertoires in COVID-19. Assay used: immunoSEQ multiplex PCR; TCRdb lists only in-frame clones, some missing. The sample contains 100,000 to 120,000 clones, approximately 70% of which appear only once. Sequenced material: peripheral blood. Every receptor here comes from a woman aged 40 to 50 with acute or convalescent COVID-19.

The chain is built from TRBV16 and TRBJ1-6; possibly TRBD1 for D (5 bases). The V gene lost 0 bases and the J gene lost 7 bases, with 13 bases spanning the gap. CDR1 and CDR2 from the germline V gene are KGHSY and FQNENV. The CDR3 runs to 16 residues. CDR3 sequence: CASSQSMGTRNSPLHF. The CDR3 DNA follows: TGTGCCAGCAGCCAATCGATGGGGACTAGAAATTCACCCCTCCACTTT.

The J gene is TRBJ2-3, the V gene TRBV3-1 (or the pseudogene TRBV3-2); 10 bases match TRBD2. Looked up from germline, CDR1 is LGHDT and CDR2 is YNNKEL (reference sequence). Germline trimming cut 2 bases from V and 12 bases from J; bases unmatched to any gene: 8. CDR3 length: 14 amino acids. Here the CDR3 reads CASSQPSGGPLQYF. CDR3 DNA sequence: TGTGCCAGCAGCCAACCTAGCGGGGGACCCCTTCAGTATTTT.

CDR3 loop: CASQSTWSDEQYF. CDR3 DNA sequence: TGTGCCAGCCAATCGACATGGTCGGACGAGCAGTACTTC. This chain links TRBV18 with TRBJ2-7; D unresolved. Trimming stripped 8 bases from V and 5 bases from J, with 16 bases between. CDR1 and CDR2 (germline): KGHSH, LQKENI. The CDR3 loop spans 13 amino acids. Combining the CDR3 with reference TRBV18 and TRBJ2-7 gives the whole variable domain NAGVMQNPRHLVRRRGQEARLRCSPMKGHSHVYWYRQLPEEGLKFMVYLQKENIIDESGMPKERFSAEFPKEGPSILRIQQVVRGDSAAYFCASQSTWSDEQYFGPGTRLTVT.

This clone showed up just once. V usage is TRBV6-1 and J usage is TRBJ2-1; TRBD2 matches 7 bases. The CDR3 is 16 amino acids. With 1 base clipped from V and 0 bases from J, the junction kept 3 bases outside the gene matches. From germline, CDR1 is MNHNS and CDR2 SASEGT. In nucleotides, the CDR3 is TGTGCCAGCAGTGAAGGGCGGGGGAGCTCCTACAATGAGCAGTTCTTC. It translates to CASSEGRGSSYNEQFF.